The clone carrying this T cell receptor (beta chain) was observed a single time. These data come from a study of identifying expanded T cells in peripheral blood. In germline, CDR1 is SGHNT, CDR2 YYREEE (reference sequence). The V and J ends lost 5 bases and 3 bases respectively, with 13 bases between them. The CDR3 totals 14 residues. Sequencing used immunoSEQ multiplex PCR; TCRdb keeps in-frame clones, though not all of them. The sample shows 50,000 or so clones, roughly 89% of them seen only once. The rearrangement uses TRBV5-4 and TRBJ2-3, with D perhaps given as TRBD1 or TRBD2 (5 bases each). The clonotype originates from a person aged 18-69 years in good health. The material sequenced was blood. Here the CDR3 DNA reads TGTGCCAGCAGTGCTGGGGGAAGGACAGATACGCAGTATTTT. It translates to CASSAGGRTDTQYF.